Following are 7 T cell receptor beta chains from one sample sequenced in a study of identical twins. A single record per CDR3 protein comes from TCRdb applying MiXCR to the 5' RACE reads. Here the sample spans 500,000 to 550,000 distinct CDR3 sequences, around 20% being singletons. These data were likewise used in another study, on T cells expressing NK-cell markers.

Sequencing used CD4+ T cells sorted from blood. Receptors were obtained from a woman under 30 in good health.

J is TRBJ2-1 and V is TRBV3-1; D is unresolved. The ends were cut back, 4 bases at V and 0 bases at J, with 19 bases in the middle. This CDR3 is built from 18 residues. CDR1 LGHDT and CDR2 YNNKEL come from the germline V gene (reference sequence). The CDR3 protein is CASSPAFWTVSSYNEQFF. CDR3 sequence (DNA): TGTGCCAGCAGCCCGGCCTTCTGGACCGTCAGCTCCTACAATGAGCAGTTCTTC.

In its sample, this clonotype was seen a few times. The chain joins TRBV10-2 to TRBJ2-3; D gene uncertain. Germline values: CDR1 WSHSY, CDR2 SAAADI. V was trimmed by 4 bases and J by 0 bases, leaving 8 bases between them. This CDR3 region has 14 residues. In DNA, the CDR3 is TGCGCCAGCAGTGGGGTCAGGAGCACAGATACGCAGTATTTT. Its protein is CASSGVRSTDTQYF.

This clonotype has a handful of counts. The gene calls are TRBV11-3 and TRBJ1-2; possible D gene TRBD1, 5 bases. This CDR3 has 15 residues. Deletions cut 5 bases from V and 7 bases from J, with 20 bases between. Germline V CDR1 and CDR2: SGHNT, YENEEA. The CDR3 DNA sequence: TGTGCCAGCAGCCCTAGACAGCGCCGGCGGGGTGGCTACACCTTC. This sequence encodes CASSPRQRRRGGYTF.

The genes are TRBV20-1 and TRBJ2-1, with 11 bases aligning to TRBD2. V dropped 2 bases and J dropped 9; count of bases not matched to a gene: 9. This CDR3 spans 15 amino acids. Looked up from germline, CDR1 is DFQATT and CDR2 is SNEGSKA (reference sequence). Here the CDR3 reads CSARPSGLAVGEQFF. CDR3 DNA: TGCAGTGCTAGACCATCGGGACTAGCGGTCGGTGAGCAGTTCTTC.

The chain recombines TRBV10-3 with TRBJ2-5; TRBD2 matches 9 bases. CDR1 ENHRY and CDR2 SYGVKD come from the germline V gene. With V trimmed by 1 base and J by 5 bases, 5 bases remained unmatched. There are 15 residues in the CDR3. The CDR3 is CAISEWITSGETQYF. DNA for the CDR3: TGTGCCATCAGTGAGTGGATAACTAGCGGGGAGACCCAGTACTTC.

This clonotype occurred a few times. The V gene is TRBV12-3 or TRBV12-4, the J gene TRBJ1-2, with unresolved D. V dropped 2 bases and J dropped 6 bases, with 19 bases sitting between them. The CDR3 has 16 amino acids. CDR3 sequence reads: CASSLRVRTLGNGYTF. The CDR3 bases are TGTGCCAGCAGTTTAAGGGTTCGAACCCTCGGGAATGGCTACACCTTC.

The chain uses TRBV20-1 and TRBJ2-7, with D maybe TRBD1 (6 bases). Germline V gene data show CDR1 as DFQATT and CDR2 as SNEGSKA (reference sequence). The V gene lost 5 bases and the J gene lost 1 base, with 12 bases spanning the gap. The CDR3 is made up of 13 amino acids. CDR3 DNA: TGCAGTGCTTCCGGGACAATGTCCTACGAGCAGTACTTC. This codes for CSASGTMSYEQYF.